These T cell receptor beta chains were read from a single sample in a study of T cells in tuberculosis. Generated by immunoSEQ multiplex PCR, the TCRdb table keeps only in-frame clones and is missing some. The sample has around 45,000 clones; approximately 94% are singletons. Sample: PBMCs. These receptors were collected from a donor aged 5 to 30 with latent tuberculosis or without tuberculosis infection. Some clones in this sample may be carry-over from other donors' samples. Both conserved end residues are part of each CDR3. The order of the fields is J gene, V gene, clone size, D gene, CDR3 DNA, CDR3 protein. A D gene is named only where the DNA matches it firmly. The size field is filled for only some rows; it gives once, few, many or a size class.

j_call: TRBJ2-7
v_call: TRBV5-1
clone_size: NA
d_call: NA
cdr3_nt: TGCGCCAGTAAGCTTGCTGGGGGCGACGAGCAGTACTTC
cdr3_aa: CASKLAGGDEQYF

j_call: TRBJ2-7
v_call: TRBV10-1
clone_size: few
d_call: NA
cdr3_nt: TGCGCCAGCAGTGACTATGACGAGCAGTACTTC
cdr3_aa: CASSDYDEQYF

j_call: TRBJ1-5
v_call: TRBV27
clone_size: NA
d_call: TRBD1
cdr3_nt: TGTGCCAGCAGTTTAGGGACAGGCGGCAATCAGCCCCAGCATTTT
cdr3_aa: CASSLGTGGNQPQHF

j_call: TRBJ1-3
v_call: TRBV4-2
clone_size: NA
d_call: NA
cdr3_nt: TGTGCCAGCAGCCAAGAACAGCAAAAGGGCGACTATTCTGGAAACACCATATATTTT
cdr3_aa: CASSQEQQKGDYSGNTIYF

j_call: TRBJ1-2
v_call: TRBV5-8
clone_size: once
d_call: NA
cdr3_nt: TGTGCCAGCAGCTTGGCCGATTGGCCAGGGACAACCCTTAACTATGGCTACACCTTC
cdr3_aa: CASSLADWPGTTLNYGYTF

j_call: TRBJ1-1
v_call: TRBV5-4
clone_size: NA
d_call: TRBD1
cdr3_nt: TGTGCCAGCAGCTCCCGGGACAGGGGAATGACTGAAGCTTTCTTT
cdr3_aa: CASSSRDRGMTEAFF

j_call: TRBJ2-5
v_call: TRBV5-1
clone_size: NA
d_call: NA
cdr3_nt: TGCGCCAGCAGCGCTCAGGGGCAAGAGACCCAGTACTTC
cdr3_aa: CASSAQGQETQYF

j_call: TRBJ2-7
v_call: TRBV7-2
clone_size: NA
d_call: NA
cdr3_nt: TGTGCCAGCAGCCGTCTAGGAAGCGGCTACGAGCAGTACTTC
cdr3_aa: CASSRLGSGYEQYF

j_call: TRBJ2-3
v_call: TRBV10-3
clone_size: NA
d_call: TRBD1
cdr3_nt: TGTGCCATCAGTGGACAGGGCGGGCAAGATACGCAGTATTTT
cdr3_aa: CAISGQGGQDTQYF

j_call: TRBJ2-3
v_call: TRBV19
clone_size: NA
d_call: TRBD2
cdr3_nt: TGTGCCAGTACCTCGACTAGCGGGAGCACTTTCCCGCAGTATTTT
cdr3_aa: CASTSTSGSTFPQYF

j_call: TRBJ2-7
v_call: TRBV7-6
clone_size: NA
d_call: NA
cdr3_nt: TGTGCCAGCAGCTTAGAGGGTCAGGGTTCCGAGCAGTACTTC
cdr3_aa: CASSLEGQGSEQYF

j_call: TRBJ2-7
v_call: TRBV4-3
clone_size: NA
d_call: NA
cdr3_nt: TGCGCCAGCAGCCAAGAGTGGGCCTGGGGAGCCTACGAGCAGTACTTC
cdr3_aa: CASSQEWAWGAYEQYF

j_call: TRBJ1-1
v_call: TRBV7-9
clone_size: NA
d_call: TRBD1
cdr3_nt: TGTGCCAGCAGCCACCGGACAGGTTGGTCAGTGGCTTTCTTT
cdr3_aa: CASSHRTGWSVAFF

j_call: TRBJ2-1
v_call: TRBV27
clone_size: NA
d_call: TRBD1
cdr3_nt: TGTGCCAGCTCCAATTACGGGACAGGGTACAATGAGCAGTTCTTC
cdr3_aa: CASSNYGTGYNEQFF

j_call: TRBJ2-1
v_call: TRBV5-6
clone_size: NA
d_call: NA
cdr3_nt: TGTGCCAGCAGCTTGTCGGGACTTTCCTACAATGAGCAGTTCTTC
cdr3_aa: CASSLSGLSYNEQFF

j_call: TRBJ2-4
v_call: TRBV28
clone_size: once
d_call: TRBD1
cdr3_nt: TGTGCCAGCAGGTTACAGGGGTACGGTAACATTCAGTACTTC
cdr3_aa: CASRLQGYGNIQYF

j_call: TRBJ2-1
v_call: TRBV28
clone_size: NA
d_call: TRBD2
cdr3_nt: TGTGCCAGCAGTTTATGGGGACTAGCGGGAGTTACATATGAGCAGTTCTTC
cdr3_aa: CASSLWGLAGVTYEQFF

j_call: TRBJ2-1
v_call: TRBV19
clone_size: NA
d_call: TRBD1
cdr3_nt: TGTGCCAGTAGTTCGAGGACCGGGACAGGGGTCTACAATGAGCAGTTCTTC
cdr3_aa: CASSSRTGTGVYNEQFF

j_call: TRBJ2-7
v_call: TRBV25-1
clone_size: NA
d_call: TRBD2
cdr3_nt: TGTGCCAGCGAGGGAGGGCGGCCCCGCTCCTACGAGCAGTACTTC
cdr3_aa: CASEGGRPRSYEQYF

j_call: TRBJ2-3
v_call: TRBV11-2
clone_size: NA
d_call: TRBD2
cdr3_nt: TGTGCCAGCAGCTTATGGGGGGGATCAGATACGCAGTATTTT
cdr3_aa: CASSLWGGSDTQYF

j_call: TRBJ1-2
v_call: TRBV27
clone_size: NA
d_call: TRBD1
cdr3_nt: TGTGCCAGCAGTTCCCGACAGGGTTGGGCTATGAGCTATGGCTACACCTTC
cdr3_aa: CASSSRQGWAMSYGYTF

j_call: TRBJ2-1
v_call: TRBV10-3
clone_size: NA
d_call: TRBD1
cdr3_nt: TGTGCCACTCAGTTACCAGGGGGTTTTGATGAGCAGTTCTTC
cdr3_aa: CATQLPGGFDEQFF

j_call: TRBJ2-2
v_call: TRBV29-1
clone_size: NA
d_call: NA
cdr3_nt: TGCAGCGTTGGACGGGGGAACACCGGGGAGCTGTTTTTT
cdr3_aa: CSVGRGNTGELFF

j_call: TRBJ1-1
v_call: TRBV6-6
clone_size: NA
d_call: NA
cdr3_nt: TGTGCCGCGACGAGGGTGGCGAATGAAGCTTTCTTT
cdr3_aa: CAATRVANEAFF

j_call: TRBJ1-1
v_call: TRBV27
clone_size: NA
d_call: NA
cdr3_nt: TGTGCCAGCAGTTCATGGGACATTAATGAAGCTTTCTTT
cdr3_aa: CASSSWDINEAFF

j_call: TRBJ2-7
v_call: TRBV11-2
clone_size: medium-sized
d_call: NA
cdr3_nt: TGTGCCAGCAGCCCACCCGGTATTGCCAAAAAGCAGTACTTC
cdr3_aa: CASSPPGIAKKQYF

j_call: TRBJ1-5
v_call: TRBV28
clone_size: NA
d_call: NA
cdr3_nt: TGTGCCAGCAGCCTAAGGCGAGGAATAGCTCAGCCCCAGCATTTT
cdr3_aa: CASSLRRGIAQPQHF

j_call: TRBJ2-1
v_call: TRBV30
clone_size: NA
d_call: NA
cdr3_nt: TGTGCCTGGAGCTCACTTGGAGGTTTTGAGCAGTTCTTC
cdr3_aa: CAWSSLGGFEQFF

j_call: TRBJ2-1
v_call: TRBV2
clone_size: NA
d_call: TRBD1
cdr3_nt: TGTGCCAGCAGTCCATTACAGGGGCCCTACAATGAGCAGTTCTTC
cdr3_aa: CASSPLQGPYNEQFF

j_call: TRBJ1-5
v_call: TRBV18
clone_size: NA
d_call: NA
cdr3_nt: TGTGCCAGCTCACCACGGGCAGTCGACAATCAGCCCCAGCATTTT
cdr3_aa: CASSPRAVDNQPQHF

j_call: TRBJ1-2
v_call: TRBV12-5
clone_size: NA
d_call: TRBD1
cdr3_nt: TGTGCTAGTAGACGAGGGGGGACAGCAAATTCAAACTATGGCTACACCTTC
cdr3_aa: CASRRGGTANSNYGYTF

j_call: TRBJ2-1
v_call: TRBV11-2
clone_size: NA
d_call: TRBD2
cdr3_nt: TGTGCCAGCAGCTTAGGAGTAGCGGGACACAATGAGCAGTTCTTC
cdr3_aa: CASSLGVAGHNEQFF

j_call: TRBJ2-5
v_call: TRBV27
clone_size: NA
d_call: NA
cdr3_nt: TGTGCCAGCAGTTTATCGTTTTTCGGCCGCCGCAGAGGCGAGACCCAGTACTTC
cdr3_aa: CASSLSFFGRRRGETQYF

j_call: TRBJ2-1
v_call: TRBV27
clone_size: once
d_call: TRBD2
cdr3_nt: TGTGCCAGCTGGGGGGAGGGACTAGCGGGAGCTGGGAATGAGCAGTTCTTC
cdr3_aa: CASWGEGLAGAGNEQFF

j_call: TRBJ2-2
v_call: TRBV28
clone_size: NA
d_call: TRBD1
cdr3_nt: TGTGCCAGCAGTCCCGTCGACAGGGGGCAAGGCGGGGAGCTGTTTTTT
cdr3_aa: CASSPVDRGQGGELFF

j_call: TRBJ2-3
v_call: TRBV4-3
clone_size: NA
d_call: TRBD1
cdr3_nt: TGCGCCAGCAGCCAAGAAGGGGACAGTAGAGATACGCAGTATTTT
cdr3_aa: CASSQEGDSRDTQYF

j_call: TRBJ2-1
v_call: TRBV7-3
clone_size: NA
d_call: TRBD1
cdr3_nt: TGTGCCAGCAGCTTTGCAGGACAGGGTAGTTTCGAGCAGTTCTTC
cdr3_aa: CASSFAGQGSFEQFF

j_call: TRBJ2-1
v_call: TRBV10-3
clone_size: NA
d_call: TRBD2
cdr3_nt: TGTGCCATCAGTGAGTCCCAGGCTAGCGGGGATAACAATGAGCAGTTCTTC
cdr3_aa: CAISESQASGDNNEQFF

j_call: TRBJ1-1
v_call: TRBV2
clone_size: NA
d_call: NA
cdr3_nt: TGTGCCAGCAGTTGGGGAGGGGGTATCGGCAACACTGAAGCTTTCTTT
cdr3_aa: CASSWGGGIGNTEAFF

j_call: TRBJ2-1
v_call: TRBV4-1
clone_size: NA
d_call: TRBD2
cdr3_nt: TGCGCCAGCAGCCAAGGGGCTAGCGGGAGCTCCTACAATGAGCAGTTCTTC
cdr3_aa: CASSQGASGSSYNEQFF

j_call: TRBJ2-7
v_call: TRBV15
clone_size: NA
d_call: NA
cdr3_nt: TGTGCCACCAGTAAAAAAGTTAAAAGACAGGGGAGGGGGAGCGAGCAGTACTTC
cdr3_aa: CATSKKVKRQGRGSEQYF

j_call: TRBJ2-7
v_call: TRBV21-1
clone_size: NA
d_call: NA
cdr3_nt: TGTGCCAGCAGCAATAGCGGGAGGTGCTCCGAGCAGTACTTC
cdr3_aa: CASSNSGRCSEQYF

j_call: TRBJ1-5
v_call: TRBV28
clone_size: once
d_call: TRBD1
cdr3_nt: TGTGCCAGCAGTCCCGACAGGGAAGGGATAATAGACCAGCCCCAGCATTTT
cdr3_aa: CASSPDREGIIDQPQHF

j_call: TRBJ2-7
v_call: TRBV7-6
clone_size: NA
d_call: TRBD2
cdr3_nt: TGTGCCAGCAGCTTTATGGGGACTAGCGGCTACGAGCAGTACTTC
cdr3_aa: CASSFMGTSGYEQYF

j_call: TRBJ2-7
v_call: TRBV25-1
clone_size: once
d_call: NA
cdr3_nt: TGTGCCAGCAGTCGGGGAGGGGGGTACGAGCAGTACTTC
cdr3_aa: CASSRGGGYEQYF

j_call: TRBJ2-5
v_call: TRBV7-2
clone_size: NA
d_call: NA
cdr3_nt: TGTGCCAGCAGCTACCGACCCTGGGCACAAGAGACCCAGTACTTC
cdr3_aa: CASSYRPWAQETQYF

j_call: TRBJ2-7
v_call: TRBV27
clone_size: NA
d_call: NA
cdr3_nt: TGTGCCAGCAGTTCGACCAGACAGCGCTACGAGCAGTACTTC
cdr3_aa: CASSSTRQRYEQYF

j_call: TRBJ2-7
v_call: TRBV19
clone_size: NA
d_call: NA
cdr3_nt: TGTGCCAGTACCAAATCGGGGGGCAGATACTACGAGCAGTACTTC
cdr3_aa: CASTKSGGRYYEQYF

j_call: TRBJ1-2
v_call: TRBV30
clone_size: NA
d_call: NA
cdr3_nt: TGTGCCTGGAGTGATCAGGGCTACACCTTC
cdr3_aa: CAWSDQGYTF

j_call: TRBJ2-7
v_call: TRBV28
clone_size: NA
d_call: NA
cdr3_nt: TGTGCCAGCAGTTCGACCCAGGGTCTTTTTTTGTCCGAGCAGTACTTC
cdr3_aa: CASSSTQGLFLSEQYF

j_call: TRBJ1-1
v_call: TRBV18
clone_size: NA
d_call: TRBD1
cdr3_nt: TGTGCCAGCTCACCATCCCTTGGACAGGAGAACACTGAAGCTTTCTTT
cdr3_aa: CASSPSLGQENTEAFF

j_call: TRBJ1-5
v_call: TRBV28
clone_size: NA
d_call: TRBD1
cdr3_nt: TGTGCCAGCACCGCGGTTTCGGGACAGAGTTATAGCAATCAGCCCCAGCATTTT
cdr3_aa: CASTAVSGQSYSNQPQHF

j_call: TRBJ2-7
v_call: TRBV4-3
clone_size: once
d_call: TRBD1
cdr3_nt: TGCGCCAGCAGCCAAGCACAGGGGGCCTCCTACGAGCAGTACTTC
cdr3_aa: CASSQAQGASYEQYF

j_call: TRBJ2-3
v_call: TRBV4-1
clone_size: NA
d_call: TRBD1
cdr3_nt: TGCGCCAGCAGCCCTAGGACAGGGTTGTATACGCAGTATTTT
cdr3_aa: CASSPRTGLYTQYF